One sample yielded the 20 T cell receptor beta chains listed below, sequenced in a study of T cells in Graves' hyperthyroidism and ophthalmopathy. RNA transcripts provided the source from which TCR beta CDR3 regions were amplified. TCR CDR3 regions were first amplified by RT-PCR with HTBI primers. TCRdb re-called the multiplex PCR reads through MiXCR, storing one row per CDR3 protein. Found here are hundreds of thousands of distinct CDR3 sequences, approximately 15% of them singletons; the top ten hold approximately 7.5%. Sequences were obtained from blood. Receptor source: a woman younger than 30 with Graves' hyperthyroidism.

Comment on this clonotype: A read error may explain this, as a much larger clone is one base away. CDR3 residues: CASGLGGDYSEQFF. CDR3 DNA: TGTGCTAGTGGCCTAGGGGGGGACTACAGTGAGCAGTTCTTC. V usage is TRBV12-5 and J usage is TRBJ2-1, with D possibly matching TRBD2 (7 bases). Looked up from germline, CDR1 is LGHNT and CDR2 is FRNRAP. This CDR3 is 14 amino acids long.

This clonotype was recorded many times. This CDR3 reads CASHLDRESGYTF. CDR3 in DNA: TGTGCCAGCCACTTGGACAGGGAAAGCGGCTACACCTTC. The rearrangement joins TRBV2 to TRBJ1-2; 8 bases fit TRBD1. CDR3 length: 13 residues. Germline assignment: CDR1 SNHLY and CDR2 FYNNEI. V was clipped by 8 bases and J by 8 bases; unmatched bases: 10.

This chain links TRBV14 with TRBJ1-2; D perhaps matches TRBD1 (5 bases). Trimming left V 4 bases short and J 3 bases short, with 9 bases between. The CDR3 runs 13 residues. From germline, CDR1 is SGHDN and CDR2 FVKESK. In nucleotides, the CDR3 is TGTGCCAGCAGCCCCTGGGGGGACTATGGCTACACCTTC. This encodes CASSPWGDYGYTF.

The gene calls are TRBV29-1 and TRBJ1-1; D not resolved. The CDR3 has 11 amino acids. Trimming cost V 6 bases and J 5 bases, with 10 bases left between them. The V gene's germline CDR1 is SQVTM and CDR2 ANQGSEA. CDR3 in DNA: TGCAGCGTACCCCTAGGGACTGAAGCTTTCTTT. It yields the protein CSVPLGTEAFF.

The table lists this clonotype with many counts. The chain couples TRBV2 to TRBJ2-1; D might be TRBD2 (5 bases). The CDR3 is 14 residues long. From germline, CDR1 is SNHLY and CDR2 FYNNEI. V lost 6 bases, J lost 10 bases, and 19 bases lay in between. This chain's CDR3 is CASRGGLGQSEQFF. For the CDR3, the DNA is TGTGCCAGCAGAGGAGGACTCGGGCAGAGCGAGCAGTTCTTC.

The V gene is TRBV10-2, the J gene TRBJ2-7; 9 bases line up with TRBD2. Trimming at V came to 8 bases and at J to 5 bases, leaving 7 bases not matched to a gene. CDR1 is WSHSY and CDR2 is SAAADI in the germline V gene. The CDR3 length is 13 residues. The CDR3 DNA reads TGCGCCAGCTCTAAGGTAGCGGGGGACGAGCAGTACTTC. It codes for CASSKVAGDEQYF.

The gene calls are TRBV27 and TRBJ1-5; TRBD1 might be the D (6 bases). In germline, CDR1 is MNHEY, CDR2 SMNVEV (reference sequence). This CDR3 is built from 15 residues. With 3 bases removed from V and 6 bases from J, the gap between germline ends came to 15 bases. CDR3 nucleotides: TGTGCCAGCAGTTTGGGGGGCCTAAATCTTCAGCCCCAGCATTTT. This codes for CASSLGGLNLQPQHF.

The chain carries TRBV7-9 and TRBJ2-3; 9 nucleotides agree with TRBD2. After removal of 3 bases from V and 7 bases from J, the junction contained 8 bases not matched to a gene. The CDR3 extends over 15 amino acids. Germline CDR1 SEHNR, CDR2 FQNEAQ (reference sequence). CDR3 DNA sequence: TGTGCCAGCAGCTTTATTAGCGGGGGTTTGAATACGCAGTATTTT. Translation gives CASSFISGGLNTQYF. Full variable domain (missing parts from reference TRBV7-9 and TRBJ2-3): DTGVSQNPRHKITKRGQNVTFRCDPISEHNRLYWYRQTLGQGPEFLTYFQNEAQLEKSRLLSDRFSAERPKGSFSTLEIQRTEQGDSAMYLCASSFISGGLNTQYFGPGTRLTVL.

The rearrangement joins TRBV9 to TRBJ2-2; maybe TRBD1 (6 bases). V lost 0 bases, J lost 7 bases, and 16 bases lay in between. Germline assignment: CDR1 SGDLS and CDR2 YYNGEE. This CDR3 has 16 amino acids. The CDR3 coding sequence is TGTGCCAGCAGCGTAGAAGGAAACAGGGATATCGGGGAGCTGTTTTTT. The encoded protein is CASSVEGNRDIGELFF.

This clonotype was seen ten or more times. The CDR3 coding sequence is TGTGCCAGCAGCCGGGACAGGGGTGAGCAGTTCTTC. Translated: CASSRDRGEQFF. The chain recombines TRBV11-3 with TRBJ2-1, with 10 bases that match TRBD1. CDR1 and CDR2 (germline): SGHNT, YENEEA. The CDR3 totals 12 residues. V lost 5 bases to trimming and J lost 9 bases; unmatched junction nucleotides: 1. The entire variable domain, with the rest obtained from reference TRBV11-3 and TRBJ2-1, is as follows: EAGVVQSPRYKIIEKKQPVAFWCNPISGHNTLYWYLQNLGQGPELLIRYENEEAVDDSQLPKDRFSAERLKGVDSTLKIQPAELGDSAVYLCASSRDRGEQFFGPGTRLTVL.

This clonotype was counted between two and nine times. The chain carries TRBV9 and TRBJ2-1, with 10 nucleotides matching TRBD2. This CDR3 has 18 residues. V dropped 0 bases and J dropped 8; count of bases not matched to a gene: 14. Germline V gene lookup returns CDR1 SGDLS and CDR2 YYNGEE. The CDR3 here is CASSVGHLASGRGDEQFF. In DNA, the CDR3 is TGTGCCAGCAGCGTAGGTCATCTAGCTAGCGGGAGAGGTGATGAGCAGTTCTTC.

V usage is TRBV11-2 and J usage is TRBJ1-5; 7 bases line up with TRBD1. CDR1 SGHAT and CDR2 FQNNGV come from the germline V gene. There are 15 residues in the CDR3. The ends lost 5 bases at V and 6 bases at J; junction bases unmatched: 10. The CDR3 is CASSDQGGPGQPQHF. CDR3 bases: TGTGCCAGCAGCGATCAGGGGGGACCAGGTCAGCCCCAGCATTTT.

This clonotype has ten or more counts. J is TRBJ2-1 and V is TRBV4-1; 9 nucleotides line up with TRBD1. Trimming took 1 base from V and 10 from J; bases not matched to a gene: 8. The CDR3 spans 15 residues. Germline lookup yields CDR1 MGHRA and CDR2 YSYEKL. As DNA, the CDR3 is TGCGCCAGCAGCCAAGGCTTGGGACAGGGAAGCGAGCAGTTCTTC. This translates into CASSQGLGQGSEQFF.

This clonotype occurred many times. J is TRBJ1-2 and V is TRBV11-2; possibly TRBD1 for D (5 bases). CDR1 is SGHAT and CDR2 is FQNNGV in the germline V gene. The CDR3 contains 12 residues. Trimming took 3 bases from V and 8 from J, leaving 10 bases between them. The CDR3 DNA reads TGTGCCAGCAGCTTCGGGGGTCCGGGCTACACCTTC. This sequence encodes CASSFGGPGYTF.

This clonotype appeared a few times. The chain's CDR3 is CASSDTGTGDTQYF. In nucleotides, the CDR3 is TGCGCCAGCAGCGATACAGGGACGGGAGATACGCAGTATTTT. The chain employs TRBV5-1 and TRBJ2-3; D might be TRBD1 (6 bases). Trimming shortened V by 4 bases and J by 5 bases, and 14 bases separated the two germline ends. The CDR3 contains 14 residues. Germline V CDR1 and CDR2: SGHRS, YFSETQ.

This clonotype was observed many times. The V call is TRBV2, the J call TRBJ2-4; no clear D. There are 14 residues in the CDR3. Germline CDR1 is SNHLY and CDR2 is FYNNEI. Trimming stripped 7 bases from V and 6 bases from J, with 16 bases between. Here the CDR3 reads CASMGVGILNIQYF. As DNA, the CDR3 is TGTGCCAGCATGGGTGTTGGCATCCTAAACATTCAGTACTTC.

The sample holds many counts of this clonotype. This chain's CDR3 is CASRTQGASTDTQYF. In DNA form, the CDR3 reads TGTGCCAGCAGGACACAGGGGGCAAGCACAGATACGCAGTATTTT. The chain joins TRBV12-3 or TRBV12-4 to TRBJ2-3, with 9 bases lining up with TRBD1. This CDR3 contains 15 residues. J gave up 0 bases and V 6 bases, and 4 bases lay outside the gene matches.

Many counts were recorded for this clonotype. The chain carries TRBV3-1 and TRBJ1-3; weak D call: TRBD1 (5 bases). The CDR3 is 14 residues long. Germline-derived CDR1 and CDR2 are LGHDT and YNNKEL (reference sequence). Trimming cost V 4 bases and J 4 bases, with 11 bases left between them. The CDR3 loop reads CASSPGTYGNTIYF. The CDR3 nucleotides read TGTGCCAGCAGCCCGGGGACCTACGGAAACACCATATATTTT.

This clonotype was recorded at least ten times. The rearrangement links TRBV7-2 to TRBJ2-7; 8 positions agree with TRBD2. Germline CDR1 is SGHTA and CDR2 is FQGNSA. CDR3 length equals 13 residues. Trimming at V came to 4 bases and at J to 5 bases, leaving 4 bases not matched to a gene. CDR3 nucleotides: TGTGCCAGCAGCTGGACTAGCACCGACGAGCAGTACTTC. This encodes CASSWTSTDEQYF.

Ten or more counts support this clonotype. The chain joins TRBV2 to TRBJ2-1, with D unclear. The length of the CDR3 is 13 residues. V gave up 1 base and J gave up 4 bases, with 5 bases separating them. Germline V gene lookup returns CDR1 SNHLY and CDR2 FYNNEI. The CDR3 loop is CASSEGLYNEQFF. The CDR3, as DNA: TGTGCCAGCAGTGAAGGTCTTTACAATGAGCAGTTCTTC.